These 3 T cell receptor beta chains originate from one sample sequenced in a study of blood T cell repertoires in COVID-19. The protocol was immunoSEQ multiplex PCR, while the TCRdb copy is restricted to in-frame clones and leaves out a portion. The sample lists approximately 65,000 clones; about 93% were seen once. The specimen sequenced was peripheral blood. The receptors originated from a man between 65 and 79 years old with active COVID-19.

Only one count was recorded for this clone. The chain employs TRBV7-2 and TRBJ1-3; 7 nucleotides match TRBD1. The germline V gene has CDR1 SGHTA and CDR2 FQGNSA. The V and J ends lost 1 base and 4 bases, in that order; junction bases with no gene match: 13. The CDR3 length is 18 residues. The CDR3 DNA reads as TGTGCCAGCAGCTTAGGGTTCCGGGAGGGGGCAGCGGGAAACACCATATATTTT. Protein product: CASSLGFREGAAGNTIYF.

CDR3 bases: TGTGCCAGCAGTTCGGTAGCGGGCCACGGGGCTCAGCCCCAGCATTTT. It is translated as CASSSVAGHGAQPQHF. This chain joins TRBV28 and TRBJ1-5; TRBD1 might be the D (5 bases). CDR1 MDHEN and CDR2 SYDVKM come from the germline V gene. Between the trimmed V and J ends, which lost 4 bases and 6 bases, there was a span of 19 bases. This CDR3 has 16 amino acids.

V is TRBV18 and J is TRBJ1-5; D might be TRBD1 (6 bases). V was clipped by 6 bases and J by 2 bases, with 17 bases between them. The germline V gene has CDR1 KGHSH and CDR2 LQKENI. This CDR3 spans 16 amino acids. The CDR3 DNA is TGTGCCAGCTCGCCCGTGCAGGGGCAGGGCAATCAGCCCCAGCATTTT. Translated, it gives CASSPVQGQGNQPQHF.